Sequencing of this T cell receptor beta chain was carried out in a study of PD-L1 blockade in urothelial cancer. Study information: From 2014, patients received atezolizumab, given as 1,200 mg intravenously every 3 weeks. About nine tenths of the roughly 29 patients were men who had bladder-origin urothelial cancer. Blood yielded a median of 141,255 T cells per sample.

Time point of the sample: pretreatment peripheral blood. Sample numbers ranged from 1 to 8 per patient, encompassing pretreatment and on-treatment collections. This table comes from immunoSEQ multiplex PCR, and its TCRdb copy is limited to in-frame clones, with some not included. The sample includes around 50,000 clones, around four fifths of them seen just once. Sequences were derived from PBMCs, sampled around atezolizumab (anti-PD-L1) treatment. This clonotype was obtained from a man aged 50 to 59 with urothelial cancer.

The CDR3 DNA is TGTGCCAGCAGCGTGGACAGGACCCAAGAGACCCAGTACTTC. Amino acids: CASSVDRTQETQYF. This chain joins TRBV9 and TRBJ2-5; 7 bases match TRBD1. Trimming cost V 2 bases and J 1 base; bases outside gene matches: 2. Germline CDR1 SGDLS, CDR2 YYNGEE. There are 14 residues in the CDR3.